These 14 T cell receptor beta chains were all obtained from the same sample, sequenced in a study of OX40 agonist ivuxolimab in advanced cancers. Produced via immunoSEQ multiplex PCR; TCRdb's table is partial and in-frame only. This table holds over 80,000 clones, around nine tenths found once. The sample was CD4+ or CD8+ T cells sorted from blood, taken in a trial of the OX40 agonist ivuxolimab. The source is an adult with an advanced solid tumor such as melanoma, head and neck, liver or kidney cancer.

The rearrangement uses TRBV21-1 and TRBJ1-4. TRBV21-1 represents a pseudogene. The CDR3 is made up of 15 amino acids. CDR3 amino acids: CASSNLFATNEKLFF. CDR3 coding DNA: TGTGCCAGCAGCAACCTATTTGCAACTAATGAAAAACTGTTTTTT.

The genes are TRBV6-1 and TRBJ2-5; 10 bases line up with TRBD1. The CDR3 extends over 14 amino acids. The germline V gene encodes CDR1 MNHNS and CDR2 SASEGT. V lost 8 bases to trimming and J lost 5 bases; unmatched junction nucleotides: 8. The CDR3 protein is CASLDRGRVETQYF. The CDR3 coding sequence is TGTGCCAGCCTTGACAGGGGGCGAGTGGAGACCCAGTACTTC.

This rearrangement joins TRBV28 to TRBJ2-6, with D tentatively TRBD2 (6 bases). V was shortened by 6 bases and J by 0 bases, with 12 bases between the two germline ends. Per the germline V gene, CDR1 is MDHEN and CDR2 is SYDVKM. The CDR3 is 16 amino acids. The CDR3 here is CASRPGGSSGANVLTF. CDR3 DNA: TGTGCCAGCAGGCCCGGGGGTAGCTCTGGGGCCAACGTCCTGACTTTC.

The chain carries TRBV5-1 and TRBJ1-1; 12 nucleotides line up with TRBD1. This CDR3 spans 16 amino acids. Germline V gives CDR1 SGHRS, CDR2 YFSETQ. Unmatched junction bases numbered 11, after V lost 4 bases and J lost 7 bases. CDR3 nucleotide sequence: TGCGCCAGCAGCGGCACCGGGACAGGGGGCGCAAGTGAAGCTTTCTTT. Protein product: CASSGTGTGGASEAFF.

The V gene is TRBV29-1, the J gene TRBJ2-1; TRBD2 agrees at 8 bases. The V and J ends lost 0 bases and 5 bases, in that order; junction bases with no gene match: 6. CDR3 length equals 15 residues. CDR1 SQVTM and CDR2 ANQGSEA come from the germline V gene. The CDR3 here is CSVEEISGIHNEQFF. The CDR3 region has the DNA TGCAGCGTTGAAGAGATTAGCGGGATCCACAATGAGCAGTTCTTC.

This chain links TRBV5-4 with TRBJ2-1; perhaps TRBD2 as D (6 bases). This CDR3 has 15 amino acids. V gave up 2 bases and J gave up 1 base, with 10 bases separating them. Germline CDR1 and CDR2: SGHNT and YYREEE (reference sequence). CDR3 coding DNA: TGTGCCAGCAGCTTTTGGGAGGTATCCTACAATGAGCAGTTCTTC. Its protein is CASSFWEVSYNEQFF.

V usage is TRBV6-1 and J usage is TRBJ1-1, with D tentatively TRBD1 (5 bases). This CDR3 comprises 15 residues. The ends were cut back, 3 bases at V and 4 bases at J, with 15 bases in the middle. From germline, CDR1 is MNHNS and CDR2 SASEGT. The CDR3 bases are TGTGCCAGCAGTGAGGGGACGGCCCTGGGCACTGAAGCTTTCTTT. Amino acids: CASSEGTALGTEAFF.

A few counts support this clone. This chain connects TRBV28 to TRBJ1-1, with D possibly TRBD1 on 5 matching bases. The V and J ends lost 6 bases and 11 bases respectively, with 13 bases between them. The CDR3 is 11 residues long. Looked up from germline, CDR1 is MDHEN and CDR2 is SYDVKM. The CDR3 protein is CASRVGGSAFF. CDR3 coding DNA: TGTGCCAGCAGGGTGGGGGGGTCGGCTTTCTTT.

The chain links TRBV30 to TRBJ1-2, with a weak D call TRBD1 (6 bases). Per the germline V gene, CDR1 is GTSNPN and CDR2 is SVGIG (reference sequence). Trimming removed 0 bases from V and 5 bases from J, with 13 bases in between. The CDR3 spans 14 residues. CDR3 bases: TGTGCCTGGAGTGTCATCGGGGGCGGGTATGGCTACACCTTC. The encoded protein is CAWSVIGGGYGYTF.

This rearrangement joins TRBV28 to TRBJ1-2, with D maybe TRBD1 (6 bases). The CDR3 has 13 amino acids. Germline V gives CDR1 MDHEN, CDR2 SYDVKM. The V gene lost 4 bases and the J gene lost 4 bases, with 10 bases spanning the gap. CDR3 DNA sequence: TGTGCCAGCAGTTCCAGGGGTACCTATGGCTACACCTTC. It encodes CASSSRGTYGYTF.

This chain connects TRBV18 to TRBJ2-1, with D possibly matching TRBD1 (5 bases). Germline loops: CDR1 KGHSH, CDR2 LQKENI. Trimming cost V 2 bases and J 10 bases, with 15 bases left between them. The CDR3 covers 14 residues. CDR3 sequence: CASSPIVQQGEQFF. CDR3 coding DNA: TGTGCCAGCTCACCAATTGTACAGCAGGGCGAGCAGTTCTTC.

The chain uses TRBV27 and TRBJ1-5, with D uncertain. The CDR3 length is 17 residues. With 0 bases removed from V and 7 bases from J, the gap between germline ends came to 19 bases. CDR1 MNHEY and CDR2 SMNVEV come from the germline V gene (reference sequence). The CDR3 spells CASSLSVPAEGFQPQHF. CDR3 nucleotide sequence: TGTGCCAGCAGTTTATCGGTACCGGCGGAGGGTTTCCAGCCCCAGCATTTT.

V and J are TRBV10-2 and TRBJ1-2; TRBD1 agrees at 10 bases. With 6 bases clipped from V and 0 bases from J, the junction kept 7 bases outside the gene matches. The CDR3 length is 16 residues. Germline V lookup: CDR1 WSHSY, CDR2 SAAADI. CDR3 DNA sequence: TGCGCCAGCAGCGGGACAGGGGTGGGAGCTAACTATGGCTACACCTTC. Amino acids: CASSGTGVGANYGYTF.

V usage is TRBV5-1 and J usage is TRBJ2-3; D unresolved. This CDR3 is 14 amino acids long. Per germline, CDR1 SGHRS and CDR2 YFSETQ. Trimming took 4 bases from V and 2 from J, leaving 11 bases between them. CDR3 sequence: CASSGLPSTDTQYF. The DNA of the CDR3 is TGCGCCAGCAGCGGCCTCCCCTCCACAGATACGCAGTATTTT.